Each of the 27 T cell receptor beta chains below was sequenced from the same sample in a study of cytomegalovirus exposure and HLA in healthy donors. Primers: 60 Vbeta forward and 13 Jbeta reverse. The repertoire was sequenced with immunoSEQ multiplex PCR; TCRdb's copy has only in-frame clones and lacks some. The table shows some 14,000 clones, with around 58% occurring only once. What was sequenced was PBMCs. The receptors were gathered from a woman between 50 and 59 years old in good health and CMV-seropositive.

V is TRBV11-2 and J is TRBJ2-7; no definite D call. The V gene lost 3 bases and the J gene lost 0 bases, with 6 bases spanning the gap. This CDR3 is built from 13 residues. Germline loops: CDR1 SGHAT, CDR2 FQNNGV. CDR3 sequence (DNA): TGTGCCAGCAGCTTTAGGAGCTCCTACGAGCAGTACTTC. It specifies CASSFRSSYEQYF.

The gene calls are TRBV6-1 and TRBJ2-5; TRBD1 agrees at 7 bases. The germline gives CDR1 MNHNS, CDR2 SASEGT. With V trimmed by 3 bases and J by 4 bases, 5 bases remained unmatched. The CDR3 sequence is 14 residues long. The CDR3 sequence is CASSDGPGGETQYF. CDR3 in DNA: TGTGCCAGCAGTGACGGTCCAGGGGGAGAGACCCAGTACTTC.

There are a few counts of this clone. This rearrangement joins TRBV15 to TRBJ2-5, with 7 nucleotides matching TRBD2. CDR3 length: 14 amino acids. Germline CDR1 is LNHNV and CDR2 is YYDKDF (reference sequence). V trimming: 0 bases; J trimming: 4 bases; junction bases outside the gene matches: 2. Here the CDR3 DNA reads TGTGCCACCAGCAGAGATGGGACTATAGAGACCCAGTACTTC. It encodes CATSRDGTIETQYF. The variable domain in full, completed from reference TRBV15 and TRBJ2-5, reads DAMVIQNPRYQVTQFGKPVTLSCSQTLNHNVMYWYQQKSSQAPKLLFHYYDKDFNNEADTPDNFQSRRPNTSFCFLDIRSPGLGDTAMYLCATSRDGTIETQYFGPGTRLLVL.

The chain couples TRBV13 to TRBJ1-1; D not certain. In germline, CDR1 is PRHDT, CDR2 FYEKMQ (reference sequence). V was clipped by 5 bases and J by 2 bases, with 9 bases between them. The CDR3 is 13 residues long. The CDR3 loop reads CASSARLNTEAFF. CDR3 DNA sequence: TGTGCCAGCAGCGCCCGGTTAAACACTGAAGCTTTCTTT.

This clone is medium-sized (0.01 to 0.1%). This chain joins TRBV7-9 and TRBJ2-7; D possibly corresponds to TRBD1 (6 bases). In germline, CDR1 is SEHNR, CDR2 FQNEAQ (reference sequence). With 5 bases removed from V and 3 bases from J, the gap between germline ends came to 11 bases. CDR3 length: 13 residues. CDR3 sequence: CASSDQGNYEQYF. The CDR3 bases are TGTGCCAGCAGCGATCAGGGGAACTACGAGCAGTACTTC.

The chain has TRBV4-3 and TRBJ2-7, with 8 positions matching TRBD2. The V gene's germline CDR1 is LGHNA and CDR2 YSLEER. The ends lost 4 bases at V and 4 bases at J; junction bases unmatched: 15. The CDR3 has 17 residues. For the CDR3, the DNA is TGCGCCAGCAGCCCCACGGGAGCGGGAGCCCTGGCGTACGAGCAGTACTTC. Amino acids: CASSPTGAGALAYEQYF.

This chain connects TRBV29-1 to TRBJ2-1; no reliable D call. Germline assignment: CDR1 SQVTM and CDR2 ANQGSEA. CDR3 length: 12 amino acids. The germline V and J ends were trimmed by 8 bases and 4 bases, with 12 bases remaining between them. In DNA form, the CDR3 reads TGCAGCATCGAACGGGTATACAATGAGCAGTTCTTC. As protein: CSIERVYNEQFF.

The chain's CDR3 is CASSQVIGGLQPQHF. The CDR3 DNA reads as TGCGCCAGCAGCCAAGTAATTGGAGGGCTTCAGCCCCAGCATTTT. The rearrangement links TRBV4-3 to TRBJ1-5; D is unresolved. This CDR3 is built from 15 residues. Trimming stripped 1 base from V and 6 bases from J, with 13 bases between. Germline V gene data show CDR1 as LGHNA and CDR2 as YSLEER.

J is TRBJ1-1 and V is TRBV29-1; possible D gene TRBD1, 6 bases. V was cut by 3 bases and J by 3 bases, with 8 bases left in between. This CDR3 spans 12 amino acids. Germline CDR1 reads SQVTM; CDR2 reads ANQGSEA. The CDR3 sequence: CSVETGDTEAFF. The DNA for the CDR3 is TGCAGCGTTGAGACAGGTGACACTGAAGCTTTCTTT.

The chain couples TRBV30 to TRBJ1-2; no reliable D call. CDR3 length equals 12 residues. From germline, CDR1 is GTSNPN and CDR2 SVGIG (reference sequence). V lost 1 base to trimming and J lost 5 bases, with 8 bases between them. CDR3 sequence: CAWSARGYGYTF. In DNA, the CDR3 is TGTGCCTGGAGTGCCCGAGGGTATGGCTACACCTTC.

V usage is TRBV29-1 and J usage is TRBJ2-7; TRBD2 agrees at 13 bases. This CDR3 has 14 residues. V was pared by 4 bases and J by 2 bases, with 2 bases of the junction left unmatched. The germline gives CDR1 SQVTM, CDR2 ANQGSEA. CDR3 sequence reads: CSVAGTSGTYEQYF. CDR3 nucleotide sequence: TGCAGCGTTGCCGGGACTAGCGGGACCTACGAGCAGTACTTC.

This clone was seen more than once but under ten times. V usage is TRBV11-1 and J usage is TRBJ2-1, with D perhaps TRBD1 (5 bases). This CDR3 comprises 13 residues. Trimming shortened V by 8 bases and J by 8 bases, and 16 bases separated the two germline ends. Germline V gene sequence: CDR1 SGHAT, CDR2 FQDESV (reference sequence). The CDR3 coding sequence is TGTGCCAGCGGATTACGGCAGGGCTATGAGCAGTTCTTC. This encodes CASGLRQGYEQFF.

V gene TRBV6-5 combines with J gene TRBJ2-1; D is possibly TRBD1 (6 bases). Trimming shortened V by 5 bases and J by 7 bases, and 12 bases separated the two germline ends. Germline V gene lookup returns CDR1 MNHEY and CDR2 SVGAGI. The CDR3 length is 13 residues. The CDR3 nucleotides read TGTGCCAGCAGTCCTGGACAGTGGAATGAGCAGTTCTTC. Translated: CASSPGQWNEQFF.

This clone was counted a few times. The chain is built from TRBV5-4 and TRBJ2-2; 14 nucleotides agree with TRBD2. CDR1 is SGHNT and CDR2 is YYREEE in the germline V gene (reference sequence). The CDR3 spans 16 residues. V shed 3 bases and J 6 bases; nucleotides not matched to a gene: 4. CDR3 amino acids: CASSWGLAGASGELFF. CDR3 DNA sequence: TGTGCCAGCAGCTGGGGACTAGCGGGAGCATCCGGGGAGCTGTTTTTT.

In its sample, this clone ranks as medium-sized. This chain joins TRBV6-6 and TRBJ2-7; the D gene is possibly TRBD1 (5 bases). Per germline, CDR1 MNHNY and CDR2 SVGAGI (reference sequence). The CDR3 has 14 residues. Trimming shortened V by 0 bases and J by 0 bases, and 6 bases separated the two germline ends. The CDR3 nucleotides are TGTGCCAGCAGTTACTCGGACAACTCCTACGAGCAGTACTTC. Residues: CASSYSDNSYEQYF.

The V gene is TRBV29-1, the J gene TRBJ2-7; D is possibly TRBD2 (5 bases). The CDR3 contains 12 residues. Trimming removed 7 bases from V and 5 bases from J, with 15 bases in between. Germline V gene data show CDR1 as SQVTM and CDR2 as ANQGSEA. The CDR3 sequence is CSATRGGNEQYF. The CDR3 coding sequence is TGCAGCGCTACGCGAGGAGGTAACGAGCAGTACTTC.

The J gene is TRBJ2-1, the V gene TRBV29-1; a weak D match, TRBD1 (6 bases). V lost 6 bases, J lost 7 bases, and 13 bases lay in between. The CDR3 is 12 residues long. Germline V CDR1 and CDR2: SQVTM, ANQGSEA. The DNA of the CDR3 is TGCAGCGTCCGACAGGTTTTGAATGAGCAGTTCTTC. This translates into CSVRQVLNEQFF.

The J gene is TRBJ2-7, the V gene TRBV10-3; 14 positions match TRBD2. V shed 1 base and J 7 bases; nucleotides not matched to a gene: 6. Germline values: CDR1 ENHRY, CDR2 SYGVKD. The CDR3 loop spans 16 amino acids. DNA for the CDR3: TGTGCCATCAGTGAGTGGGGGACTAGCGGGAGTCAAGAGCAGTACTTC. Protein product: CAISEWGTSGSQEQYF.

The chain couples TRBV7-2 to TRBJ2-7; 10 nucleotides match TRBD1. The V segment lost 6 bases and the J segment 6 bases; nucleotides outside the gene matches: 5. CDR1 SGHTA and CDR2 FQGNSA come from the germline V gene. The CDR3 is made up of 13 amino acids. The CDR3 region is CASRGTGAAEQYF. The CDR3 DNA reads TGTGCCAGCAGGGGGACAGGGGCCGCCGAGCAGTACTTC.

This chain uses TRBV6-1 with TRBJ1-5, with 7 bases identical to TRBD1. Germline loops: CDR1 MNHNS, CDR2 SASEGT. V shed 3 bases and J 5 bases; nucleotides not matched to a gene: 1. This CDR3 has 13 amino acids. DNA for the CDR3: TGTGCCAGCAGTGACAGGGGGGATCAGCCCCAGCATTTT. Amino acid sequence: CASSDRGDQPQHF.

The V gene is TRBV6-5, the J gene TRBJ1-1; D is possibly TRBD1 (5 bases). CDR1 is MNHEY, CDR2 SVGAGI, per germline. This CDR3 contains 13 residues. V gave up 9 bases and J gave up 3 bases, with 14 bases separating them. The CDR3 DNA is TGTGCCAGTTGCAGGGCAGAGCACACTGAAGCTTTCTTT. Its translation is CASCRAEHTEAFF.

The gene calls are TRBV10-3 and TRBJ2-5; the match to TRBD2 covers 7 bases. V gave up 8 bases and J gave up 4 bases; unmatched junction bases: 10. This CDR3 is built from 14 residues. Germline CDR1 ENHRY, CDR2 SYGVKD. CDR3 in DNA: TGTGCCATCGCCTCGGGCGGGAGCGGAGAGACCCAGTACTTC. Protein product: CAIASGGSGETQYF.

The chain is built from TRBV4-1 and TRBJ2-7; 8 positions agree with TRBD2. The CDR3 contains 16 residues. Germline loops: CDR1 MGHRA, CDR2 YSYEKL. V lost 0 bases to trimming and J lost 3 bases; unmatched junction nucleotides: 7. CDR3 residues: CASSQESGRSIYEQYF. In DNA form, the CDR3 reads TGCGCCAGCAGCCAAGAGAGCGGGAGATCTATCTACGAGCAGTACTTC.

This clone has just a few counts. V gene TRBV29-1 combines with J gene TRBJ2-7; 7 bases fit TRBD2. The CDR3 is made up of 13 amino acids. CDR1 is SQVTM and CDR2 is ANQGSEA in the germline V gene. V was pared by 4 bases and J by 6 bases, with 9 bases of the junction left unmatched. CDR3 coding DNA: TGCAGCGTTGTGGTGGGGGGGGAGGGCGAGCAGTACGTC. This gives the protein CSVVVGGEGEQYV.

The V gene is TRBV6-1, the J gene TRBJ2-7, with TRBD1 as a possible D gene (6 bases). Germline-derived CDR1 and CDR2 are MNHNS and SASEGT. The CDR3 runs to 15 residues. V was pared by 2 bases and J by 2 bases, with 13 bases between. This CDR3 reads CASSESGRGTYEQYF. The DNA of the CDR3 is TGTGCCAGCAGTGAATCCGGCAGGGGAACCTACGAGCAGTACTTC.

The J gene is TRBJ1-1, the V gene TRBV4-2, with unresolved D. The CDR3 extends over 15 amino acids. Germline V gene sequence: CDR1 LGHNA, CDR2 YNFKEQ. V was clipped by 3 bases and J by 3 bases, with 14 bases between them. CDR3 DNA sequence: TGTGCCAGCAGCCAGGACTTTGGACGGCACACTGAAGCTTTCTTT. Amino acid sequence: CASSQDFGRHTEAFF.

The chain links TRBV28 to TRBJ2-7, with a possible D match to TRBD2 (6 bases). CDR1 and CDR2 from the germline V gene are MDHEN and SYDVKM. CDR3 length equals 12 residues. V was pared by 5 bases and J by 3 bases, with 8 bases between. In DNA, the CDR3 is TGTGCCAGCAGTGGGGGGAACTACGAGCAGTACTTC. Its protein product is CASSGGNYEQYF.